The sequence of this T cell receptor (beta chain) was determined in a study of T-cell memory formation after mild COVID-19. The CDR3 is 15 amino acids. Germline V CDR1 and CDR2: LNHNV, YYDKDF (reference sequence). With 0 bases removed from V and 7 bases from J, the gap between germline ends came to 15 bases. TCRdb reanalysed the 5' RACE reads using MiXCR and keeps one entry per CDR3 protein. The sample has hundreds of thousands of distinct CDR3 sequences; roughly 15% are singletons. This TCR was sampled from a man between 18 and 29 years old who had mild COVID-19 (a few samples of this study predate the infection). Cell type and time point are not known. The chain couples TRBV15 to TRBJ2-5, with D tentatively TRBD1 (6 bases). The sample was PBMCs or a T cell subset sorted from them (not recorded which). The CDR3 sequence: CATSRDFPGVGTQYF. DNA for the CDR3: TGTGCCACCAGCAGAGATTTCCCAGGGGTTGGGACCCAGTACTTC.